Listed below are T cell receptor beta chains from one sample, sequenced in a study of cytomegalovirus exposure and HLA in healthy donors. Measured with immunoSEQ multiplex PCR; TCRdb has only the in-frame clones, and not every one. Among 200,000 to 250,000 clones listed, about 85% were seen once. The sequencing input was PBMCs. The source of these receptors is a human donor in good health. Each CDR3 is given with its conserved first and last residue. D genes are given only for firm matches. A row's size may be missing; if present it is once, few, many or a size class.

d_call j_call clone_size v_call cdr3_aa cdr3_nt
- TRBJ1-5 - TRBV27 CASSPQGGGQPQHF TGTGCCAGCAGTCCGCAGGGAGGTGGGCAGCCCCAGCATTTT
- TRBJ2-2 - TRBV6-5 CASRKPDTGELFF TGTGCCAGCAGGAAGCCGGACACCGGGGAGCTGTTTTTT
TRBD2 TRBJ2-1 - TRBV7-8 CASSLTERGNEQFF TGTGCCAGCAGCTTGACGGAGCGGGGCAATGAGCAGTTCTTC
TRBD2 TRBJ2-3 - TRBV29-1 CSVGGGGIAGGTQYF TGCAGCGTTGGGGGAGGGGGGATAGCGGGAGGAACGCAGTATTTT
- TRBJ2-3 - TRBV19 CASKSPGTDTQYF TGTGCCAGTAAATCCCCCGGCACAGATACGCAGTATTTT
TRBD2 TRBJ2-2 - TRBV7-3 CASSLNGLETGELFF TGTGCCAGCAGCTTAAACGGACTAGAGACCGGGGAGCTGTTTTTT
- TRBJ2-1 - TRBV4-2 CASSQVVGRSYNEQFF TGTGCCAGCAGCCAAGTTGTGGGCCGGTCCTACAATGAGCAGTTCTTC
- TRBJ2-7 - TRBV2 CASSGQFPEQYF TGTGCCAGCAGTGGACAGTTTCCGGAGCAGTACTTC
TRBD2 TRBJ2-1 - TRBV7-2 CASRRSGTSGSNEQFF TGTGCCAGCAGGCGATCCGGGACTAGCGGGAGCAATGAGCAGTTCTTC
- TRBJ2-7 - TRBV7-9 CASSLAMGGTTYEQYF TGTGCCAGCAGCTTAGCAATGGGCGGGACCACCTACGAGCAGTACTTC
TRBD1 TRBJ2-7 few TRBV6-1 CASTNPTGLSYEQYF TGTGCCAGCACTAACCCGACAGGGCTCTCCTACGAGCAGTACTTC
- TRBJ1-1 few TRBV30 CAWGGPEAFF TGTGCCTGGGGAGGGCCCGAAGCTTTCTTT
- TRBJ2-6 - TRBV10-3 CAISEGVGGHSGANVLTF TGTGCCATCAGTGAGGGGGTCGGGGGGCACTCTGGGGCCAACGTCCTGACTTTC
TRBD2 TRBJ2-1 - TRBV19 CASSKLAGLNEQFF TGTGCCAGTAGTAAACTAGCGGGACTCAATGAGCAGTTCTTC
- TRBJ1-1 - TRBV11-2 CASSLAFQGTEAFF TGTGCCAGCAGCTTAGCGTTTCAGGGCACTGAAGCTTTCTTT
TRBD1 TRBJ2-5 - TRBV28 CASRRTDRRGETQYF TGTGCCAGCAGACGGACGGACAGGAGAGGGGAGACCCAGTACTTC
- TRBJ2-3 - TRBV7-9 CASSLAGADTQYF TGTGCCAGCAGCTTGGCGGGGGCTGATACGCAGTATTTT
TRBD2 TRBJ2-2 once TRBV7-9 CASMGLAGGNTGELFF TGTGCCAGCATGGGACTAGCGGGAGGCAACACCGGGGAGCTGTTTTTT
- TRBJ2-1 - TRBV7-8 CASSFYSGQEQFF TGTGCCAGCAGCTTTTATAGCGGTCAGGAGCAGTTCTTC
TRBD2 TRBJ2-7 - TRBV7-8 CASSSLAGGPYEQYF TGTGCCAGCAGCTCCTTAGCGGGAGGGCCCTACGAGCAGTACTTC
- TRBJ2-5 - TRBV4-1 CASSLMGGEETQYF TGCGCCAGCAGCCTCATGGGAGGAGAAGAGACCCAGTACTTC
- TRBJ2-5 once TRBV30 CAWSRGSGETQYF TGTGCCTGGAGTCGAGGTTCCGGGGAGACCCAGTACTTC
TRBD2 TRBJ2-7 - TRBV5-8 CASSLLAGAPEQYF TGTGCCAGCAGCTTGCTAGCGGGAGCCCCCGAGCAGTACTTC
TRBD2 TRBJ2-7 - TRBV19 CASSKGTSGSYEQYF TGTGCCAGTAGTAAAGGGACTAGCGGGAGCTACGAGCAGTACTTC
- TRBJ2-7 - TRBV19 CASGGRGEQYF TGTGCCAGTGGGGGCCGGGGCGAGCAGTACTTC
- TRBJ2-5 - TRBV5-4 CASSLDKEETQYF TGTGCCAGCAGCTTGGATAAGGAGGAGACCCAGTACTTC
TRBD1 TRBJ2-5 - TRBV25-1 CASSDRARETQYF TGTGCCAGCTCAGACAGGGCGAGGGAGACCCAGTACTTC
TRBD2 TRBJ2-7 - TRBV29-1 CSVETSGRVGEQYF TGCAGCGTTGAGACTAGCGGGAGAGTCGGCGAGCAGTACTTC
TRBD1 TRBJ2-7 - TRBV9 CASSVYRDRGYEQYF TGTGCCAGCAGCGTATACCGGGACAGGGGCTACGAGCAGTACTTC
- TRBJ2-2 once TRBV5-4 CASSETLNTGELFF TGTGCCAGCAGCGAGACATTGAACACCGGGGAGCTGTTTTTT
- TRBJ2-3 - TRBV11-3 CASSDSGDTQYF TGTGCCAGCAGCGACAGTGGAGATACGCAGTATTTT
- TRBJ2-2 once TRBV28 CASLTGLPVTGELFF TGTGCCAGCTTAACTGGGCTTCCAGTCACCGGGGAGCTGTTTTTT
TRBD1 TRBJ1-5 - TRBV19 CASSQDRRNQPQHF TGTGCCAGTAGCCAGGACAGGCGCAATCAGCCCCAGCATTTT
- TRBJ2-7 - TRBV28 CASKTGQGYEQYF TGTGCCAGCAAAACAGGGCAAGGCTACGAGCAGTACTTC
- TRBJ1-5 - TRBV6-5 CASSRRQGSTQPQHF TGTGCCAGCAGCAGGCGTCAGGGGAGCACTCAGCCCCAGCATTTT
TRBD1 TRBJ2-2 - TRBV5-4 CASSKDRPPGELFF TGTGCCAGCAGCAAGGACAGGCCCCCCGGGGAGCTGTTTTTT
TRBD1 TRBJ1-5 - TRBV9 CASSAGDSSQPQHF TGTGCCAGCAGCGCTGGGGACAGTAGCCAGCCCCAGCATTTT
TRBD2 TRBJ2-5 - TRBV5-6 CASNSGLAGPQETQYF TGTGCCAGCAACTCGGGACTAGCGGGACCACAAGAGACCCAGTACTTC
- TRBJ1-1 - TRBV18 CASSPTGGTEAFF TGTGCCAGCTCACCAACGGGGGGCACTGAAGCTTTCTTT
- TRBJ1-3 - TRBV5-1 CASSLEGLGNTIYF TGCGCCAGCAGCTTGGAGGGGTTGGGAAACACCATATATTTT
TRBD2 TRBJ2-2 - TRBV7-3 CASSLTSGRTGELFF TGTGCCAGCAGCTTGACTAGCGGGAGAACCGGGGAGCTGTTTTTT
TRBD1 TRBJ1-2 - TRBV19 CASSPRQGTYGYTF TGTGCCAGTAGTCCACGACAGGGTACCTATGGCTACACCTTC
- TRBJ2-1 once TRBV5-1 CASSLSGAISSYNEQFF TGCGCCAGCAGCTTATCGGGAGCCATAAGCTCCTACAATGAGCAGTTCTTC
- TRBJ1-1 - TRBV25-1 CASSEVVRGHTEAFF TGTGCCAGCAGTGAAGTAGTGCGGGGCCACACTGAAGCTTTCTTT
- TRBJ2-1 once TRBV28 CASSFLTRCEFF TGTGCCAGCAGTTTCCTGACTAGATGCGAGTTCTTC
- TRBJ2-3 - TRBV5-6 CASSSQRGTQYF TGTGCCAGCAGCTCGCAAAGGGGTACGCAGTATTTT
- TRBJ2-7 - TRBV7-2 CASSRETYEQYF TGTGCCAGCAGCCGGGAAACCTACGAGCAGTACTTC
- TRBJ2-2 - TRBV6-6 CASTSRVNTGELFF TGTGCCAGCACCTCCCGAGTGAACACCGGGGAGCTGTTTTTT
TRBD1 TRBJ1-1 - TRBV4-2 CASGQAHTEAFF TGTGCTAGTGGACAGGCCCACACTGAAGCCTTCTTT
- TRBJ1-2 - TRBV4-2 CASSQAVAGVNYGYTF TGTGCCAGCAGCCAGGCGGTGGCAGGGGTTAACTATGGCTACACCTTC
- TRBJ2-7 - TRBV19 CASSIELRTHEQYF TGTGCCAGTAGTATAGAGCTCAGGACACACGAGCAGTACTTC